This T cell receptor (beta chain) appears in the sequencing data of a study of human T cells and chemical hapten exposure. Study-wide background: The patients were mostly female; they had alopecia areata, totalis or universalis.

Single cDNA molecules in the library carried unique molecular identifiers attached during preparation. TCRdb ran MiXCR on the RACE reads and lists one entry per CDR3 protein. The sample shows a few hundred thousand distinct CDR3 sequences, around 6% of them seen only once. This clonotype has more than one count but fewer than ten. The antigen remains undetermined. Specified time point: patch test 2, 6 weeks after DPC sensitization. Treatment specified: therapeutic diphenylcyclopropenone sensitization with weekly scalp DPC. Donors, patients with alopecia ranging from 18 to 70 years old and judged suitable for DPC, provided samples. The study's findings and limits: No shift was seen in TCRs above 1 in 1000 frequency with DPC sensitization.

This specimen consisted of whole blood, obtained in connection with sensitization to the hapten diphenylcyclopropenone (DPC). This TCR derives from a woman between 18 and 30 years old with alopecia areata. Some clones in this sample may be carry-over from other donors' samples.

The DNA of the CDR3 is TGTGCCAGCAGTCGAGACCTGGACAGACTAAACACCGGGGAGCTGTTTTTT. It encodes CASSRDLDRLNTGELFF. The chain combines TRBV27 with TRBJ2-2; D possibly corresponds to TRBD1 (6 bases). The CDR3 covers 17 residues. Trimming took off 5 bases at V and 2 bases at J, with 18 bases between the two ends. Germline loops: CDR1 MNHEY, CDR2 SMNVEV (reference sequence).